This T cell receptor beta chain was identified during a study of beta chain features in type 1 diabetes listed by TCRdb under 2018. Some background on the complete study: Mean age, gender distribution, total cell number and subset yield were not different between patients and healthy donors. Across all samples, some 110,000,000 sorted cells were examined, and cell number per subset correlated strongly with RNA yield. In the study, recently diagnosed type 1 diabetes patients and matched healthy donors were compared on the TCRB repertoires of their sorted circulating CD4+ T cell subsets. Whereas all 28 donors provided naive and central memory subsets, regulatory and stem cell-like memory subsets were isolated from just 8 patients and roughly eight healthy donors.

In this sample, this clone turned up a few times. Its recognized antigen is unknown. Base qualities are not recorded, but no much larger clone differs from it by a single base. The research as a whole found: Fewer insertions and more nucleotide deletions at VDJ recombination sites were observed in patients with type 1 diabetes, implying thymic rearrangement abnormalities. Shorter templates might have been favored by PCR, but patient and control samples were amplified and corrected together, so both groups would have been affected equally by any skew. Because the HLA sub-analyses included only small numbers of individuals, any influence of HLA type on TCRB rearrangement was left unresolved. Type 1 diabetes patients showed a moderate but significant shortening of TCRB CDR3 length in all four CD4+ subsets. Sequencing cDNA rather than genomic DNA could over-represent highly expressing activated cells, although activation and CD3 levels did not differ between groups. Naive, central memory and regulatory TCRB repertoires appeared to be more similar among patients than among healthy donors.

The entire isolated RNA was reverse transcribed using the High Capacity cDNA Reverse Transcription Kit, and thus expressed TCRB transcripts were sequenced. Naive, central memory and regulatory T cell samples underwent deep immunoSEQ sequencing, averaging around 3.6 million total reads per sample. Sorted cells were lysed in RLT buffer and RNA was extracted with DNase-treated RNeasy Micro or Mini kits, depending on cell number. Each cell subset was processed separately to prevent cross-contamination, with patient and healthy donor samples processed together. The immunoSEQ multiplex PCR was used to amplify TCRB sequences from cDNA, generating 87-bp fragments that spanned the CDR3 region. Amplicons were sequenced on the Illumina HiSeq platform. As for the original processing: Synthetic template baselines were used to correct PCR bias computationally, reads within Hamming distance 2 were collapsed together, and singletons that could not be merged were discarded. Reads were aligned to IMGT to assign V, D and J genes, CDR3 length, and insertions or deletions at six rearrangement sites. Within each subset, clonotype counts were normalized to sorted cell number, and only after that were true diversity and Gini coefficients computed with the tcR R package. The overlap coefficient, calculated on TCRB nucleotide sequences, was used to measure repertoire sharing. TCRdb's version of the immuneACCESS table is confined to in-frame rearrangements and falls short of the full clone set. An unresolved V gene accounts for under half of the shortfall where checked; the remainder is of unknown origin. The V and J calls and the clone size are those of that table, but D and trimming were determined from the DNA. The sample table lists 93,000 or so clones, 28% of them with a count of one. 0.5% to 0.6% of the sample is held by the ten biggest clonotypes.

CDR1 SGHNT and CDR2 YENEEA are derived from the germline V gene. Counted from cysteine to phenylalanine, this CDR3 has 13 amino acids. The DNA shown is the 39-base CDR3, in frame from base 1. The junction shows trimming of 6 bases on V and 0 bases on J, and the gene matches do not reach 0 bases of it. A single peripheral blood draw of 95 to 150 mL on average was collected from each donor into heparinised tubes. Using a panel that included CD45RO, CCR7, CD25, CD127, CD95 and CD27, naive, central memory, regulatory and stem cell-like memory CD4+ T cells were sorted on a BD FACSAria II. A purity above 98% was achieved for all sorted populations. PBMCs were isolated right away by Lymphoprep density gradient centrifugation and were stained directly, without culture. So that batch effects would be minimized, each experiment stained and sorted samples in pairs, pairing one healthy donor with one patient.

The TCR originated in a woman aged 18-29 years with type 1 diabetes. Recombination connected TRBV11-3 to TRBJ2-5; a stretch of 8 junction bases matches TRBD1. The material sequenced was central memory CD4+ T cells from blood. The CDR3 amino acid sequence is: CASRQGDQETQYF. Here is the DNA: TGTGCCAGCAGACAGGGGGACCAAGAGACCCAGTACTTC.